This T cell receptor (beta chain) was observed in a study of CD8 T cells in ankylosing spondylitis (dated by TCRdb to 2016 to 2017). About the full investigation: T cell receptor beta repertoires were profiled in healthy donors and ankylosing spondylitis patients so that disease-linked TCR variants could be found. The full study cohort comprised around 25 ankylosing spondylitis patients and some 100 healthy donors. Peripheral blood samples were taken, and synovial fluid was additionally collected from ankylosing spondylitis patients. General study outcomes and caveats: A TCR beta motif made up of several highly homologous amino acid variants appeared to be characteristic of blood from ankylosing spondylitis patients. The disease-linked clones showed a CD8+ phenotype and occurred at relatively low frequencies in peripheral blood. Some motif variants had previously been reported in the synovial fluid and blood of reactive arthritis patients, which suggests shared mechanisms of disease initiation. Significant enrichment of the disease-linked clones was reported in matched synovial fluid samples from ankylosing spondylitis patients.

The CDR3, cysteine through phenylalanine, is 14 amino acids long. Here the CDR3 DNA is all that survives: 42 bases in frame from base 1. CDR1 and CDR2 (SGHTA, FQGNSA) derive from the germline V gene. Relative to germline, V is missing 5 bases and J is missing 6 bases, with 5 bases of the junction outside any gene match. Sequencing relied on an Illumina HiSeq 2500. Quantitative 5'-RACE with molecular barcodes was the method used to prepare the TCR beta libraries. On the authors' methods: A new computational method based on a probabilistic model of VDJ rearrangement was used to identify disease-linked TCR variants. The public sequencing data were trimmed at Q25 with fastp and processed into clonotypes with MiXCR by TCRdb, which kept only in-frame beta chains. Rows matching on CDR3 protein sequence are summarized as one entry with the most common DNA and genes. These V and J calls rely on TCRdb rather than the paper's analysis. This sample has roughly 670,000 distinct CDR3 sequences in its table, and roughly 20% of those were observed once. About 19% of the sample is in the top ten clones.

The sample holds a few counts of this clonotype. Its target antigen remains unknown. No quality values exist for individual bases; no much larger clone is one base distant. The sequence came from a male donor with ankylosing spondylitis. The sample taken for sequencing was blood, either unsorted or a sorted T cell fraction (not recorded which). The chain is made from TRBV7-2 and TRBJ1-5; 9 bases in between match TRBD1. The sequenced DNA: TGTGCCAGCAGCCCTGGGACAGGGCCTCAGCCCCAGCATTTT. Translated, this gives CASSPGTGPQPQHF.